The TCR beta chain under discussion was sequenced for a study of radiotherapy plus CTLA-4 blockade in lung cancer. General observations from the study: Response was reportedly best predicted by early blood T cell clone dynamics, with interferon-beta.

Lung cancer patients with chemo-refractory metastatic non-small-cell disease were given focal radiation plus CTLA-4 blockade with ipilimumab. Sequenced by immunoSEQ multiplex PCR; TCRdb stores in-frame clones only, minus some. The top ten hold 2.8% of the sample, which has about 97,000 clones, roughly 74% seen once. Germline values: CDR1 LNHDA, CDR2 SQIVND (reference sequence). The CDR3 extends over 17 amino acids. With V trimmed by 5 bases and J by 1 base, 9 bases remained unmatched. In regard to this clone: Antigen unknown.

The source material was peripheral blood, sampled from a patient treated with radiotherapy plus ipilimumab. The source of this sequence is a human donor with non-small cell lung cancer who had a partial response to radiotherapy plus ipilimumab. Some clones in this sample may be carry-over from other donors' samples. This chain links TRBV19 with TRBJ2-2, with 8 bases matching TRBD1. The CDR3 sequence: CASSGVLGTGNTGELFF. CDR3 sequence (DNA): TGTGCCAGTAGTGGAGTGCTCGGGACAGGGAACACCGGGGAGCTGTTTTTT.